A selection of T cell receptor beta chains follows, all from one sample in a study of CD8 T cells in Susac syndrome. From the immunoSEQ multiplex PCR reads, TCRdb called clonotypes with MiXCR, one entry per CDR3 protein. The table has roughly 100,000 distinct CDR3 sequences, approximately 95% seen once; the top ten hold 0.4% to 0.5%. The sequenced sample consisted of CD8+ T cells from PBMCs. These receptor sequences come from a human donor with Susac syndrome. CDR3s include the opening cysteine and the closing phenylalanine or tryptophan. The D gene is left open where the match is weak. A row's size may be missing; if present it is once, few, many or a size class.

D,V,size,J,DNA,CDR3
TRBD2,TRBV14,NA,TRBJ2-7,TGTGCCAGCAGCTTTAGCGGGCAGGACGAGCAGTACTTC,CASSFSGQDEQYF
NA,TRBV25-1,NA,TRBJ2-7,TGTGCCAGCAGTCCGGGGGCTTACGAGCAGTACTTC,CASSPGAYEQYF
NA,TRBV29-1,NA,TRBJ2-5,TGCAGCGTTGGAAGGGATCGACAAGAGACCCAGTACTTC,CSVGRDRQETQYF
NA,TRBV7-9,NA,TRBJ1-2,TGTGCCAGCAGCCCCCCCGACAGTGAAGGCTACACCTTC,CASSPPDSEGYTF
NA,TRBV10-3,NA,TRBJ1-1,TGTGCCATCAGTGACAGGGAGAACACTGAAGCTTTCTTT,CAISDRENTEAFF
NA,TRBV12-5,NA,TRBJ1-2,TGTGCTAGTGCCCCCGGCGGGTTCTATGGCTACACCTTC,CASAPGGFYGYTF
NA,TRBV29-1,NA,TRBJ2-5,TGCAGCGTTTCCATTAAGGGGCATGAAGAGACCCAGTACTTC,CSVSIKGHEETQYF
TRBD2,TRBV4-1,NA,TRBJ2-3,TGCGCCAGCAGCCATGACAACCTAGCGGGGGGGACTAGCACAGATACGCAGTATTTT,CASSHDNLAGGTSTDTQYF
NA,TRBV27,NA,TRBJ1-5,TGTGCCAGCAGGCTCAGGGAAGATCAGCCCCAGCATTTT,CASRLREDQPQHF
TRBD2,TRBV29-1,NA,TRBJ2-3,TGCAGCGTTGATGCGGCTCGGGGGGGGCCAGATACGCAGTATTTT,CSVDAARGGPDTQYF
TRBD2,TRBV12-5,NA,TRBJ2-2,TGTGCTAGTTGGCCGGAGGCTAGCGGGGGGGCCGGCGGGGAGCTGTTTTTT,CASWPEASGGAGGELFF
NA,TRBV6-5,NA,TRBJ1-2,TGTGCCAGCAGTTATGTACAGCACTATGGCTACACCTTC,CASSYVQHYGYTF
NA,TRBV4-1,NA,TRBJ1-2,TGCGCCAGCAGCCAAGGCCTCAGGGATGGCTACACCTTC,CASSQGLRDGYTF
NA,TRBV20-1,once,TRBJ1-1,TGCAGTGCGCCTCCCTGGGCGGACCACAACACTGAAGCTTTCTTT,CSAPPWADHNTEAFF
NA,TRBV6-5,once,TRBJ2-5,TGTGCCAGCAGTTCCGGGCCAGCTCCCCAGACCCAGTACTTC,CASSSGPAPQTQYF
TRBD2,TRBV20-1,NA,TRBJ2-1,TGCAGTGCTGTAGGCGGGGGGAGCTCCTACAATGAGCAGTTCTTC,CSAVGGGSSYNEQFF
NA,TRBV20-1,NA,TRBJ2-2,TGCAGTGCCCCCCGGTTGGGCTATGACACCGGGGAGCTGTTTTTT,CSAPRLGYDTGELFF
TRBD2,TRBV15,NA,TRBJ2-1,TGTGCCACCAGCACCCACGGACTAGATCCCCACAATGAGCAGTTCTTC,CATSTHGLDPHNEQFF
NA,TRBV20-1,NA,TRBJ2-7,TGCAGTGCCCGTCGGCGGGAAATCCCCTCCTACGAGCAGTACTTC,CSARRREIPSYEQYF
TRBD1,TRBV6-6,NA,TRBJ1-4,TGTGCCAGCAGTTACACAGGGGGAACTAATGAAAAACTGTTTTTT,CASSYTGGTNEKLFF
TRBD2,TRBV20-1,NA,TRBJ2-7,TGCAGTGCTAGAGGGTCCGGGACTAGCGCCCTCTACGAGCAGTACTTC,CSARGSGTSALYEQYF
TRBD1,TRBV20-1,NA,TRBJ2-7,TGCAGTGCTAGGGGTGGGACAGGGGATCCCGAGCAGTACTTC,CSARGGTGDPEQYF
NA,TRBV19,once,TRBJ1-2,TGTGCCAGTATGATTGGATTCTATGGCTACACCTTC,CASMIGFYGYTF
NA,TRBV4-1,NA,TRBJ2-7,TGCGCCAGCAGTTTCAGGGGAGAGCAGTACTTC,CASSFRGEQYF
TRBD1,TRBV20-1,NA,TRBJ1-1,TGCAGTGCGCAAGGAATCGGGACAGGGACGGAAGCTTTCTTT,CSAQGIGTGTEAFF
NA,TRBV7-3,NA,TRBJ2-2,TGTGCCAGCACCCAGAGCGCAGGCCCGAACACCGGGGAGCTGTTTTTT,CASTQSAGPNTGELFF
TRBD1,TRBV4-1,NA,TRBJ1-1,TGCGCCAGCAGCCCAGCGGGGACAGCCGTCACTGAAGCTTTCTTT,CASSPAGTAVTEAFF
NA,TRBV23-1,NA,TRBJ2-7,TGCGCCAGCAGTCAGGCCCGGGACCGACCATACGAGCAGTACTTC,CASSQARDRPYEQYF
NA,TRBV9,NA,TRBJ1-2,TGTGCCAGCAGCGACGGTGGGGCTCTTGGGTATGGCTACACCTTC,CASSDGGALGYGYTF
NA,TRBV14,NA,TRBJ2-7,TGTGCCAGCAGCATCCGCTCCTACGAGCAGTACTTC,CASSIRSYEQYF
NA,TRBV5-6,NA,TRBJ1-5,TGTGCCAGCAGCTTCAGGCCTTCCGGTAGCAATCAGCCCCAGCATTTT,CASSFRPSGSNQPQHF
NA,TRBV12-3/TRBV12-4,NA,TRBJ2-5,TGTGCCAGCAGTTTAGCAGCGCTCCAAGAGACCCAGTACTTC,CASSLAALQETQYF
TRBD1,TRBV12-3/TRBV12-4,NA,TRBJ2-7,TGTGCCAGCAGCTCCCGACAGGGGAGATACTACGAGCAGTACTTC,CASSSRQGRYYEQYF
NA,TRBV9,NA,TRBJ2-3,TGTGCCAGCAGCGTGTCGTCTAGCACAGATACGCAGTATTTT,CASSVSSSTDTQYF
TRBD1,TRBV6-1,NA,TRBJ1-1,TGTGCCAGCAGTGAAGGGACAGGGGGACGGACTGAAGCTTTCTTT,CASSEGTGGRTEAFF
NA,TRBV4-3,NA,TRBJ1-1,TGCGCCAGCAGCCAAGAATCTTATTCGGGAGTTGAAGCTTTCTTT,CASSQESYSGVEAFF
NA,TRBV7-9,NA,TRBJ1-1,TGTGCCAGCAGCTTAGCGGTCAGAGAAGCTTTCTTT,CASSLAVREAFF
TRBD2,TRBV20-1,NA,TRBJ2-7,TGCAGTGCTAGAGACAGGACTAGCGGGGGGCCCTCCTACGAGCAGTACTTC,CSARDRTSGGPSYEQYF
NA,TRBV13,NA,TRBJ1-3,TGTGCCAGCAGCTCGGACTCCGTTAAAGGAAACACCATATATTTT,CASSSDSVKGNTIYF
TRBD1,TRBV3-1,NA,TRBJ1-2,TGTGCCAGCAGCCAAGAGAGGAGGGGGCCCAAGGAGGGCTACACCTTC,CASSQERRGPKEGYTF
TRBD1,TRBV3-1,NA,TRBJ1-2,TGTGCCAGCAGCGACAGGGGACAGGGGCACTATGGCTACACCTTC,CASSDRGQGHYGYTF
NA,TRBV7-8,NA,TRBJ2-1,TGTGCCAGCAGCTTAGAACCCGCGGGGAAGGGCAATGAGCAGTTCTTC,CASSLEPAGKGNEQFF
TRBD2,TRBV9,NA,TRBJ2-5,TGTGCCAGCAGTGGTGAACTAGCGGGGGGCCAAGAGACCCAGTACTTC,CASSGELAGGQETQYF
NA,TRBV20-1,NA,TRBJ2-7,TGCAGTGCGATGGAGGGTGATCCCTACGAGCAGTACTTC,CSAMEGDPYEQYF
NA,TRBV6-5,NA,TRBJ2-7,TGTGCCAGCAGTTTTGGGGGGAGGGGGTACGAGCAGTACTTC,CASSFGGRGYEQYF
NA,TRBV5-1,NA,TRBJ2-1,TGCGCCAGCAAAACTGGAAACAATGAGCAGTTCTTC,CASKTGNNEQFF
NA,TRBV7-9,NA,TRBJ1-1,TGTGCCAGCAGCCTCCCCGGCCAGGTTGAAGCTTTCTTT,CASSLPGQVEAFF
TRBD2,TRBV4-1,NA,TRBJ2-3,TGCGCCAGCAGCCAAGATTTCATGACTAGCGGAACTAGCACAGATACGCAGTATTTT,CASSQDFMTSGTSTDTQYF
NA,TRBV2,NA,TRBJ1-5,TGTGCCAGCAGTGAAGAGAACATCAATCAGCCCCAGCATTTT,CASSEENINQPQHF
TRBD2,TRBV7-2,NA,TRBJ2-5,TGTGCCAGCAGCTCGCAGGGGAGCGGGGGAGAGACCCAGTACTTC,CASSSQGSGGETQYF
NA,TRBV21-1,NA,TRBJ2-5,TGTGCCAGCCGTTTTGGACACTTC,CASRFGHF
TRBD1,TRBV7-9,NA,TRBJ2-1,TGTGCCAGCCGGGACAGCCTTTACAATGAGCAGTTCTTC,CASRDSLYNEQFF
NA,TRBV20-1,NA,TRBJ2-6,TGCAGTGCCACTCTGGAGGAGACTTATTCCTCTGGGGCCAACGTCCTGACTTTC,CSATLEETYSSGANVLTF
NA,TRBV27,NA,TRBJ2-7,TGTGCCAGCAGTCCCGGTGAAGAGCAGTACTTC,CASSPGEEQYF
NA,TRBV5-6,NA,TRBJ1-1,TGTGCCAGCAGCTTGGGTGTGGGTGAAGCTTTCTTT,CASSLGVGEAFF
NA,TRBV16,NA,TRBJ1-4,TGTGCCAGCAGCCAATCGGGCACCCGGAAACTGTTTTTT,CASSQSGTRKLFF
TRBD1,TRBV7-3,NA,TRBJ1-2,TGTGCCAGCAGCTCCTCAATGGGACAGCCCGGCTACACCTTC,CASSSSMGQPGYTF
NA,TRBV7-2,NA,TRBJ2-7,TGTGCCAGCAGCTTAGCCGTCGCGGGGCTCCCCTACGAGCAGTACTTC,CASSLAVAGLPYEQYF
NA,TRBV12-3/TRBV12-4,NA,TRBJ2-7,TGTGCCAGCAGTCCCTCGCACGAGCAGTACTTC,CASSPSHEQYF
TRBD2,TRBV9,NA,TRBJ2-7,TGTGCCAGCAGTGAGAGTGGTCTAGCGGGGGCTTCGTGGACCTACGAGCAGTACTTC,CASSESGLAGASWTYEQYF